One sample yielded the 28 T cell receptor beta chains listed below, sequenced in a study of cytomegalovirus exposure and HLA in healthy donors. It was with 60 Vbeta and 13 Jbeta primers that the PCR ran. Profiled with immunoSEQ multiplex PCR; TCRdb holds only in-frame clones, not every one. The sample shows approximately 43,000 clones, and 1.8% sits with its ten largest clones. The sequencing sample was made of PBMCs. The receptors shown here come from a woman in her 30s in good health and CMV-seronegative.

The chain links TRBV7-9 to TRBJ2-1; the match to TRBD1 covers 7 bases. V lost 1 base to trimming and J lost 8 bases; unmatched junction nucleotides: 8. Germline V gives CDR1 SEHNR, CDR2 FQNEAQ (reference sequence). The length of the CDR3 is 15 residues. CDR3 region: CASSLGDRGRDEQFF. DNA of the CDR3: TGTGCCAGCAGCTTAGGGGATAGGGGGCGAGATGAGCAGTTCTTC.

The CDR3 protein is CSVASGNTGELFF. DNA of the CDR3: TGCAGCGTTGCTAGCGGGAACACCGGGGAGCTGTTTTTT. This chain joins TRBV29-1 and TRBJ2-2; 7 positions agree with TRBD2. With V trimmed by 4 bases and J by 1 base, 0 bases remained unmatched. Germline values: CDR1 SQVTM, CDR2 ANQGSEA. The CDR3 spans 13 residues.

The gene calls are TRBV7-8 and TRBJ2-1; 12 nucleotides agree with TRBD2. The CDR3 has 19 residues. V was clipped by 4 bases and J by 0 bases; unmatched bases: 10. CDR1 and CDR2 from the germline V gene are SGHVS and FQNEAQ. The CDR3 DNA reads TGTGCCAGCAGCTCCTCTAGCGGGAGGGTGTTGAGCTCCTACAATGAGCAGTTCTTC. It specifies CASSSSSGRVLSSYNEQFF. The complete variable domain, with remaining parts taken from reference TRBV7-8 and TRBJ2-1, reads GAGVSQSPRYKVAKRGQDVALRCDPISGHVSLFWYQQALGQGPEFLTYFQNEAQLDKSGLPSDRFFAERPEGSVSTLKIQRTQQEDSAVYLCASSSSSGRVLSSYNEQFFGPGTRLTVL.

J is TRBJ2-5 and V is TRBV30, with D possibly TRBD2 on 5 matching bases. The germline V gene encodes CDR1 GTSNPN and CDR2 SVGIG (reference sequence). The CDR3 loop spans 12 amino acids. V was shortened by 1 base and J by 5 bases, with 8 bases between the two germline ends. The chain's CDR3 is CAWSGGQETQYF. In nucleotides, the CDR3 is TGTGCCTGGAGTGGAGGGCAGGAGACCCAGTACTTC. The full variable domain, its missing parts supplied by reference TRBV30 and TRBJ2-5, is SQTIHQWPATLVQPVGSPLSLECTVEGTSNPNLYWYRQAAGRGLQLLFYSVGIGQISSEVPQNLSASRPQDRQFILSSKKLLLSDSGFYLCAWSGGQETQYFGPGTRLLVL.

CDR3 residues: CASSSQTGTNQPQHF. The CDR3 region has the DNA TGCGCCAGCAGCTCGCAGACAGGGACAAATCAGCCCCAGCATTTT. The gene calls are TRBV4-3 and TRBJ1-5; 7 bases are shared with TRBD1. CDR3 size: 15 residues. With 5 bases clipped from V and 4 bases from J, the junction kept 8 bases outside the gene matches. Germline assignment: CDR1 LGHNA and CDR2 YSLEER.

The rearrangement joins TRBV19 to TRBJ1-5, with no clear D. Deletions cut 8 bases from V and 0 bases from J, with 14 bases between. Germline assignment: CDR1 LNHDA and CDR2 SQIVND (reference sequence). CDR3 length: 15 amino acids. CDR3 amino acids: CASRGRDYSNQPQHF. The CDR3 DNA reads TGTGCCAGTCGAGGTCGAGACTATAGCAATCAGCCCCAGCATTTT.

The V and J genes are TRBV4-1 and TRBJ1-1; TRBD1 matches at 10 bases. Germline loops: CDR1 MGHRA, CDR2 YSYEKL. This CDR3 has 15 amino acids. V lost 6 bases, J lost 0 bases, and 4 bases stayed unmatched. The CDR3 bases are TGCGCCAGCAGACGGGGGACAGGGGTGAACACTGAAGCTTTCTTT. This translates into CASRRGTGVNTEAFF.

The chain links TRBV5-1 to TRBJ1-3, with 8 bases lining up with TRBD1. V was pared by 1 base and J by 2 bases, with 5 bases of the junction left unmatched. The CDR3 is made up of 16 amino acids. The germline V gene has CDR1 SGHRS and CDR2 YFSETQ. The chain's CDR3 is CASSLRGQGTGNTIYF. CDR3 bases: TGCGCCAGCAGCTTGCGAGGACAGGGAACTGGAAACACCATATATTTT.

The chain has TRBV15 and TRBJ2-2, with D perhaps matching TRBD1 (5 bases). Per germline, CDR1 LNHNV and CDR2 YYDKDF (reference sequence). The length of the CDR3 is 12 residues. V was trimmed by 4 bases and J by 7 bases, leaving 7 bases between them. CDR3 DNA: TGTGCCACCAGCACAAGGGGCGGGGAGCTGTTTTTT. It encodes CATSTRGGELFF.

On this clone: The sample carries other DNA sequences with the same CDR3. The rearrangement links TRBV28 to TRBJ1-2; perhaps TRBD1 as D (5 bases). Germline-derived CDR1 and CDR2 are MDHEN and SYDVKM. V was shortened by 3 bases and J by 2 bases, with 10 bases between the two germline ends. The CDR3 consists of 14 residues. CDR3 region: CASSLGQGNYGYTF. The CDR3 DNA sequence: TGTGCCAGCAGTTTGGGCCAGGGCAACTATGGCTACACCTTC.

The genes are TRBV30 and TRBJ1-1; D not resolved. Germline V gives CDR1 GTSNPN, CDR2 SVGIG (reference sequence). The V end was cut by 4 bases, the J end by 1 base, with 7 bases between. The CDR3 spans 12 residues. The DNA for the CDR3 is TGTGCCTGGACTCGAGGGAACACTGAAGCTTTCTTT. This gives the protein CAWTRGNTEAFF. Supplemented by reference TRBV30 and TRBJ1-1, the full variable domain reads SQTIHQWPATLVQPVGSPLSLECTVEGTSNPNLYWYRQAAGRGLQLLFYSVGIGQISSEVPQNLSASRPQDRQFILSSKKLLLSDSGFYLCAWTRGNTEAFFGQGTRLTVV.

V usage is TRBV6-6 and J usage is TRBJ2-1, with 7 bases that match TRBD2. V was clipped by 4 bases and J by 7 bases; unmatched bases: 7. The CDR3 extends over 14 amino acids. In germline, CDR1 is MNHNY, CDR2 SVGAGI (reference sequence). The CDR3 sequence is CASSSASGNNEQFF. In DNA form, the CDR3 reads TGTGCCAGCAGTTCTGCTAGCGGTAATAATGAGCAGTTCTTC.

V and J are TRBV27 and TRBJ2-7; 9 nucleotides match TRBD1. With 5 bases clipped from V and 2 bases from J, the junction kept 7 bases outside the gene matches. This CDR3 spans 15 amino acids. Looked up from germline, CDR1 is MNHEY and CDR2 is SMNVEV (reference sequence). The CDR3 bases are TGTGCCAGCAGTCTGACCGGGACAGGGACCTACGAGCAGTACTTC. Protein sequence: CASSLTGTGTYEQYF.

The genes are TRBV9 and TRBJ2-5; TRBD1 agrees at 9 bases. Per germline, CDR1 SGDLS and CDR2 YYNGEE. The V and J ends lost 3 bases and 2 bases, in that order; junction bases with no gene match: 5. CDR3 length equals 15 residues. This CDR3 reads CASSDLGQGQETQYF. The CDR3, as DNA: TGTGCCAGCAGCGACCTTGGACAGGGGCAAGAGACCCAGTACTTC.

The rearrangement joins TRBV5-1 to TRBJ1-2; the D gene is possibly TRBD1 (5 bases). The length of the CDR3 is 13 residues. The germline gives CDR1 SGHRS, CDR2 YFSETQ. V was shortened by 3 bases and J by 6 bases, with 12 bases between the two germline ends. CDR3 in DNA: TGCGCCAGCAGCTATCAGGGCTCCGATGGCTACACCTTC. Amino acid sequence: CASSYQGSDGYTF. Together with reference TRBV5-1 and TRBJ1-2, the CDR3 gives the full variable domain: KAGVTQTPRYLIKTRGQQVTLSCSPISGHRSVSWYQQTPGQGLQFLFEYFSETQRNKGNFPGRFSGRQFSNSRSEMNVSTLELGDSALYLCASSYQGSDGYTFGSGTRLTVV.

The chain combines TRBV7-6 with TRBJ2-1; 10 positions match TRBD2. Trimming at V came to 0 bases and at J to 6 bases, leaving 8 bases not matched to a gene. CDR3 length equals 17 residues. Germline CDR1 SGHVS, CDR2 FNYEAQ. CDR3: CASSLATSGSVSNEQFF. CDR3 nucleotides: TGTGCCAGCAGCTTAGCGACTAGCGGGTCAGTGAGCAATGAGCAGTTCTTC.

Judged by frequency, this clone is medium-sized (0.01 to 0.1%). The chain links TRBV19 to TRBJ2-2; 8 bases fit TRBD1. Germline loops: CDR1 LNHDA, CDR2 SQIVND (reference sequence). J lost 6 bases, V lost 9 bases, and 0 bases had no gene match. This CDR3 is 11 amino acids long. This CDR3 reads CARQGAGELFF. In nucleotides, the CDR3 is TGTGCCAGACAGGGGGCCGGGGAGCTGTTTTTT.

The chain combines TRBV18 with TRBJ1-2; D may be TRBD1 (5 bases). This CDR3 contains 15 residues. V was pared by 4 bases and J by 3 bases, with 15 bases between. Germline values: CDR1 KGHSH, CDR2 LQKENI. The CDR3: CASSLGQARDYGYTF. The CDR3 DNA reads TGTGCCAGCTCACTCGGTCAGGCCAGGGACTATGGCTACACCTTC.

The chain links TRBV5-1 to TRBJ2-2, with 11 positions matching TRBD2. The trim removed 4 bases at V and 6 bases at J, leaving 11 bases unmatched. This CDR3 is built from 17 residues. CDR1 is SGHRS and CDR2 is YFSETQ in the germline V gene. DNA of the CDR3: TGCGCCAGCAGCCTTCCGACGACTAGCGGGATCTCCGGGGAGCTGTTTTTT. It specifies CASSLPTTSGISGELFF.

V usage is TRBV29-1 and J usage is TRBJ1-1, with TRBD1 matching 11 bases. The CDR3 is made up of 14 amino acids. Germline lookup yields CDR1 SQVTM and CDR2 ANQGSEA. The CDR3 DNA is TGCAGTACTAGCCACCGGGACAGGGGGACTGAAGCTTTCTTT. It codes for CSTSHRDRGTEAFF.

The CDR3 protein is CASSLGLDQPQHF. The CDR3 DNA follows: TGTGCCAGCAGCTTAGGGCTAGATCAGCCCCAGCATTTT. The V and J genes are TRBV11-3 and TRBJ1-5; D is unresolved. V was shortened by 1 base and J by 5 bases, with 6 bases between the two germline ends. Germline CDR1 reads SGHNT; CDR2 reads YENEEA. The CDR3 extends over 13 amino acids. Full variable domain (remainder filled in from reference TRBV11-3 and TRBJ1-5): EAGVVQSPRYKIIEKKQPVAFWCNPISGHNTLYWYLQNLGQGPELLIRYENEEAVDDSQLPKDRFSAERLKGVDSTLKIQPAELGDSAVYLCASSLGLDQPQHFGDGTRLSIL.

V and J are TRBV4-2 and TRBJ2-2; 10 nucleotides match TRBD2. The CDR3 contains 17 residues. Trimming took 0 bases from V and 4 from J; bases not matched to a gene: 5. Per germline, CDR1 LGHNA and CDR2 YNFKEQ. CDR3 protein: CASSQDPTSGPTGELFF. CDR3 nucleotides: TGTGCCAGCAGCCAAGATCCGACTAGCGGGCCCACCGGGGAGCTGTTTTTT.

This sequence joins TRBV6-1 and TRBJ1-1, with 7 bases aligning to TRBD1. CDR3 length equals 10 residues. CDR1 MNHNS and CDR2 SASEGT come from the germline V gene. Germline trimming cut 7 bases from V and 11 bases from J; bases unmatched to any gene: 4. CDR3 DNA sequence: TGTGCCAGCATGACAGGGAGGGCTTTCTTT. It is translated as CASMTGRAFF.

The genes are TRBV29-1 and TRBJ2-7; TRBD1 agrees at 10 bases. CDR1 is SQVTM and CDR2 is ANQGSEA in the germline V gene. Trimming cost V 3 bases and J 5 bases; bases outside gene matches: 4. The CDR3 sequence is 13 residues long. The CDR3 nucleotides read TGCAGCGTTGAGTCCGGGACAGGGGACGAGCAGTACTTC. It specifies CSVESGTGDEQYF.

CDR3 nucleotide sequence: TGTGCCAGCAGCCCTTTGCGGGGAGGGGAGACCCAGTACTTC. It codes for CASSPLRGGETQYF. The chain carries TRBV7-2 and TRBJ2-5, with 7 bases identical to TRBD2. This CDR3 contains 14 residues. J gave up 5 bases and V 5 bases, and 8 bases lay outside the gene matches. The germline V gene encodes CDR1 SGHTA and CDR2 FQGNSA.

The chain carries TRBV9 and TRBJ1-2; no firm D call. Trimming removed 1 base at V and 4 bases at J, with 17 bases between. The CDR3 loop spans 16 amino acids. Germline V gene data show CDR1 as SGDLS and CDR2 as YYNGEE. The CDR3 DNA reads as TGTGCCAGCAGCGTAATTCCTAGGTGGATAGGCTATGGCTACACCTTC. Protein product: CASSVIPRWIGYGYTF.

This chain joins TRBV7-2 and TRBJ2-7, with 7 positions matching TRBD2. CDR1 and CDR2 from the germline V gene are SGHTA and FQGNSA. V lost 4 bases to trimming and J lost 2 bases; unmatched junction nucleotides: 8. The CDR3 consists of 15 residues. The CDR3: CASSSPGLRTYEQYF. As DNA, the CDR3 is TGTGCCAGCAGCTCACCGGGACTAAGAACCTACGAGCAGTACTTC.

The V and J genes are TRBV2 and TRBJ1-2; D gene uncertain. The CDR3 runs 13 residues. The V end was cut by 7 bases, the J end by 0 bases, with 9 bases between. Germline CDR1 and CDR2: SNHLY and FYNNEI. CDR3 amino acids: CASTWAPNYGYTF. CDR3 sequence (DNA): TGTGCCAGCACCTGGGCCCCTAACTATGGCTACACCTTC.